This T cell receptor (beta chain) originates from a study of blood T cells in healthy people across ages. Study-level findings and limits: Compared with aged donors, long-lived donors showed fewer expanded clones, suggesting selection.

Combining a sample-barcoded 5' primer with a J-beta primer mix, a second PCR ran for 7 to 11 cycles. TCRdb re-called the 5' RACE reads through MiXCR, storing one row per CDR3 protein. The sample lists 1.5 million to 1.8 million distinct CDR3 sequences; less than 45% were seen once. Drawn from each donor were ten milliliters of peripheral blood. This clonotype has only a few counts. What it binds is unknown. The CDR3 totals 11 residues. From germline, CDR1 is DFQATT and CDR2 SNEGSKA (reference sequence). This clonotype originated in a woman aged 18-35 years in good health. The sample consisted of blood. The chain recombines TRBV20-1 with TRBJ2-1; no definite D call. CDR3 residues: CSWARYNEQFF. Written as DNA, the CDR3 is TGCAGCTGGGCTAGATACAATGAGCAGTTCTTC.